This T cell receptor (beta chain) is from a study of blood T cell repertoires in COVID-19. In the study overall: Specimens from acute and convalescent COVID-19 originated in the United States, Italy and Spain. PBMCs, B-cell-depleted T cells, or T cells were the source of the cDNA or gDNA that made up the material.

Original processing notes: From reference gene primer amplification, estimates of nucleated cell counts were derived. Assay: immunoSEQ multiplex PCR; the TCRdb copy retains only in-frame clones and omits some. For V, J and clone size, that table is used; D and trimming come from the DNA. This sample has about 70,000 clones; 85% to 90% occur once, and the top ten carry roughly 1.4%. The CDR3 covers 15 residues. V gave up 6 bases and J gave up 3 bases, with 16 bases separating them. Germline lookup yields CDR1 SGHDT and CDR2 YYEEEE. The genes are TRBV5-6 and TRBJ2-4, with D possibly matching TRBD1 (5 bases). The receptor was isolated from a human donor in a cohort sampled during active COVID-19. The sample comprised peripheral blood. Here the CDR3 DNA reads TGTGCCAGCAACCAACAGGTGGCAGGCAAAAACATTCAGTACTTC. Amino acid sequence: CASNQQVAGKNIQYF.